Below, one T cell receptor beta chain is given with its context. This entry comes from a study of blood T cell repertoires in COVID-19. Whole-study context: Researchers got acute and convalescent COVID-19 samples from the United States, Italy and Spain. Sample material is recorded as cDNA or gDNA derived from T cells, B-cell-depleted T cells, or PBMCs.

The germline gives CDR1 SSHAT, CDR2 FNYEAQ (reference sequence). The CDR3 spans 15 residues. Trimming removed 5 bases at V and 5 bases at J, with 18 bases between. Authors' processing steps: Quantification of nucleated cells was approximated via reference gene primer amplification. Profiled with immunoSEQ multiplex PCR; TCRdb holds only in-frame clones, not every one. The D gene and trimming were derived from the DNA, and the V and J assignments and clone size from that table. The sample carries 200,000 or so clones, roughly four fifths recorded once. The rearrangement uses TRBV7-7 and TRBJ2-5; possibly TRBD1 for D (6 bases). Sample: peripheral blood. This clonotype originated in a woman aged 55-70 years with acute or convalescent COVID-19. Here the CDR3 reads CASSRLQGEGETQYF. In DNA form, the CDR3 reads TGTGCCAGCAGCAGACTACAGGGTGAGGGGGAGACCCAGTACTTC.